This T cell receptor beta chain is from a study of CD8 T cells in ankylosing spondylitis. TCRdb ran MiXCR on the 5' RACE reads and lists one entry per CDR3 protein. The sample has about 250,000 distinct CDR3 sequences, roughly 8% seen once. This clonotype was counted only a few times. Sequencing used blood, either unsorted or a sorted T cell fraction (not recorded which). The TCR sequence derives from a female donor with ankylosing spondylitis or in good health (not recorded which).

Here the CDR3 DNA reads TGTGCCAGCAGCCGGGGGGCGGGTAGAGATACGCAGTATTTT. It specifies CASSRGAGRDTQYF. The chain joins TRBV7-2 to TRBJ2-3; a possible D gene is TRBD2 (7 bases). Trimming pared 5 bases from V and 5 bases from J, leaving 14 bases between. This CDR3 contains 14 residues. Germline CDR1 is SGHTA and CDR2 is FQGNSA.